The 17 T cell receptor beta chains given below trace back to one sample, sequenced in a study of T-cell reconstitution after alpha-beta-depleted transplantation in children. Unique molecular identifiers tagged the TCRbeta library. TCRdb passed the PCR reads through MiXCR, listing each CDR3 protein once. The table records roughly 310,000 distinct CDR3 sequences, around 25% of them present only once. Material: PBMCs, mostly from graft donor cells, obtained 180 days after TCRalphabeta/CD19-depleted stem cell transplant. Every receptor here comes from a male patient younger than 18 who had a stem cell transplant for acute lymphoblastic leukemia, so the T cells may come from the graft donor.

This clonotype was seen a few times. The chain carries TRBV7-4 and TRBJ2-3; 8 bases are a match to TRBD2. The germline gives CDR1 SGHVT, CDR2 SQSDAQ. This CDR3 has 21 residues. V trimming: 1 base; J trimming: 1 base; junction bases outside the gene matches: 19. CDR3 nucleotide sequence: TGTGCCAGCAGCTTAGGGTGCGGACTAGCAAAACCATCGATCCGCACAGATACGCAGTATTTT. It yields the protein CASSLGCGLAKPSIRTDTQYF.

CDR3 protein: CASSSGQLYEQYF. DNA for the CDR3: TGTGCCAGTAGTAGTGGACAGCTCTACGAGCAGTACTTC. This sequence joins TRBV19 and TRBJ2-7; weak D call: TRBD1 (6 bases). Trimming left V 4 bases short and J 3 bases short, with 10 bases between. This CDR3 region has 13 residues. Per the germline V gene, CDR1 is LNHDA and CDR2 is SQIVND (reference sequence).

This chain connects TRBV7-3 to TRBJ1-2; D unresolved. There are 13 residues in the CDR3. Trimming took 3 bases from V and 8 from J, leaving 13 bases between them. The germline gives CDR1 SGHTA, CDR2 FQGTGA. The CDR3 here is CASSLWERGGYTF. As DNA, the CDR3 is TGTGCCAGCAGCTTGTGGGAACGAGGCGGCTACACCTTC.

In this sample, this clonotype turned up once. The genes are TRBV27 and TRBJ2-1, with 13 bases aligning to TRBD2. The V segment lost 3 bases and the J segment 2 bases; nucleotides outside the gene matches: 10. Germline loops: CDR1 MNHEY, CDR2 SMNVEV (reference sequence). The CDR3 is 19 residues long. The CDR3 region is CASSFGLTSGRPTYNEQFF. DNA of the CDR3: TGTGCCAGCAGTTTCGGACTGACTAGCGGGAGGCCTACCTACAATGAGCAGTTCTTC.

This clonotype was seen many times. The chain links TRBV24-1 to TRBJ2-3, with TRBD1 matching 7 bases. The ends lost 9 bases at V and 2 bases at J; junction bases unmatched: 7. The CDR3 runs to 14 residues. Germline V gives CDR1 KGHDR, CDR2 SFDVKD. In nucleotides, the CDR3 is TGTGCCACCCGACAGGGCCTCGACACAGATACGCAGTATTTT. This translates into CATRQGLDTDTQYF.

The chain couples TRBV5-1 to TRBJ1-2; D may be TRBD1 (5 bases). From germline, CDR1 is SGHRS and CDR2 YFSETQ. This CDR3 comprises 15 residues. V dropped 2 bases and J dropped 1 base, with 12 bases sitting between them. CDR3 loop: CASSFPDSHNYGYTF. The CDR3 coding sequence is TGCGCCAGCAGCTTCCCTGACAGCCATAACTATGGCTACACCTTC.

Concerning this clonotype itself: One end of the junction fails to match germline, which may point to a read error. CDR3 amino acids: CASSPTRSSETRYF. CDR3 nucleotide sequence: TGTGCCAGCTCACCGACTAGGTCGTCAGAGACCCGGTACTTT. The rearrangement joins TRBV18 to TRBJ2-5; D might be TRBD2 (6 bases). CDR1 KGHSH and CDR2 LQKENI come from the germline V gene. This CDR3 comprises 14 residues.

The rearrangement uses TRBV3-1 and TRBJ2-2, with 9 bases aligning to TRBD2. This CDR3 comprises 18 residues. With 5 bases clipped from V and 5 bases from J, the junction kept 15 bases outside the gene matches. Germline V gene sequence: CDR1 LGHDT, CDR2 YNNKEL (reference sequence). This CDR3 reads CASSKRWTIAGETGELFF. CDR3 sequence (DNA): TGTGCCAGCAGCAAGAGGTGGACTATAGCGGGAGAAACCGGGGAGCTGTTTTTT.

The chain joins TRBV9 to TRBJ2-5; D gene ambiguous. V was shortened by 2 bases and J by 4 bases, with 15 bases between the two germline ends. The CDR3 contains 15 residues. Germline V gene sequence: CDR1 SGDLS, CDR2 YYNGEE. The CDR3 nucleotides read TGTGCCAGCAGCGTCCAGGCCTTATTAGGAGAGACCCAGTACTTC. It specifies CASSVQALLGETQYF.

This clonotype was found a few times. The chain recombines TRBV28 with TRBJ2-7; TRBD2 matches 7 bases. Germline CDR1 MDHEN, CDR2 SYDVKM. Germline trimming cut 6 bases from V and 2 bases from J; bases unmatched to any gene: 1. This CDR3 is built from 12 residues. For the CDR3, the DNA is TGTGCCAGCAGGCTAGCGGCCTACGAGCAGTACTTC. As protein: CASRLAAYEQYF. Variable domain in full (rest from reference TRBV28 and TRBJ2-7): DVKVTQSSRYLVKRTGEKVFLECVQDMDHENMFWYRQDPGLGLRLIYFSYDVKMKEKGDIPEGYSVSREKKERFSLILESASTNQTSMYLCASRLAAYEQYFGPGTRLTVT.

This clonotype was detected only a few times. The chain uses TRBV6-5 and TRBJ1-1; D is uncertain. Germline V gene data show CDR1 as MNHEY and CDR2 as SVGAGI. V gave up 3 bases and J gave up 2 bases, with 13 bases separating them. The CDR3 sequence is 15 residues long. CDR3: CASSYRWQTNTEAFF. In DNA form, the CDR3 reads TGTGCCAGCAGTTATAGGTGGCAGACCAACACTGAAGCTTTCTTT.

The V gene is TRBV15, the J gene TRBJ2-3; D is uncertain. The length of the CDR3 is 17 residues. The ends were cut back, 1 base at V and 2 bases at J, with 16 bases in the middle. Germline V gene sequence: CDR1 LNHNV, CDR2 YYDKDF (reference sequence). The CDR3 bases are TGTGCCACCAGCAGAGGGGGTGTGGAGAGATACACAGATACGCAGTATTTT. Protein sequence: CATSRGGVERYTDTQYF.

V and J are TRBV5-1 and TRBJ2-7; TRBD1 aligns across 7 bases. Germline lookup yields CDR1 SGHRS and CDR2 YFSETQ. After removal of 8 bases from V and 2 bases from J, the junction contained 10 bases not matched to a gene. CDR3 length equals 14 residues. CDR3 sequence: CASTAGTATYEQYF. CDR3 DNA: TGCGCCAGTACCGCTGGGACAGCTACCTACGAGCAGTACTTC.

This sequence joins TRBV19 and TRBJ2-3; possible D gene TRBD2, 6 bases. Germline-derived CDR1 and CDR2 are LNHDA and SQIVND (reference sequence). This CDR3 is built from 15 residues. V was shortened by 3 bases and J by 4 bases, with 14 bases between the two germline ends. In nucleotides, the CDR3 is TGTGCCAGTAGTATTGACGGAGGGGAGGCAGATACGCAGTATTTT. Translating gives CASSIDGGEADTQYF. Based on the CDR3 plus reference TRBV19 and TRBJ2-3, the full variable domain is DGGITQSPKYLFRKEGQNVTLSCEQNLNHDAMYWYRQDPGQGLRLIYYSQIVNDFQKGDIAEGYSVSREKKESFPLTVTSAQKNPTAFYLCASSIDGGEADTQYFGPGTRLTVL.

The CDR3 DNA follows: TGTGCCAGCAGCGGCGCCCTAAGGGGGCCCACCTACAATGAGCAGTTCTTC. Translating gives CASSGALRGPTYNEQFF. The chain recombines TRBV9 with TRBJ2-1; 7 bases fit TRBD1. This CDR3 has 17 residues. Germline lookup yields CDR1 SGDLS and CDR2 YYNGEE. The V segment lost 3 bases and the J segment 2 bases; nucleotides outside the gene matches: 11.

The chain has TRBV20-1 and TRBJ2-1; 12 nucleotides align to TRBD2. After removal of 6 bases from V and 2 bases from J, the junction contained 5 bases not matched to a gene. CDR1 and CDR2 (germline): DFQATT, SNEGSKA (reference sequence). The CDR3 covers 15 residues. CDR3 in DNA: TGCAGTGCACTTCTAGCGGGAGGGCCCTACAATGAGCAGTTCTTC. It yields the protein CSALLAGGPYNEQFF.

Only a few counts were recorded for this clonotype. The chain uses TRBV20-1 and TRBJ2-6; 7 positions agree with TRBD1. Germline CDR1 DFQATT, CDR2 SNEGSKA (reference sequence). V shed 5 bases and J 4 bases; nucleotides not matched to a gene: 5. The length of the CDR3 is 14 residues. CDR3 bases: TGCAGTGCTTTAGACAGGGCCGGGGCCAACGTCCTGACTTTC. Translating gives CSALDRAGANVLTF.